The 25 T cell receptor beta chains below were found in one sample sequenced in a study of cytomegalovirus exposure and HLA in healthy donors. The PCR employed 60 Vbeta primers together with 13 Jbeta primers. Sequencing used immunoSEQ multiplex PCR; TCRdb keeps in-frame clones, though not all of them. The sample lists about 210,000 clones, roughly 80% occurring once. What was sequenced was PBMCs. The source is a man aged 40-50 years in good health and CMV-seropositive.

The chain couples TRBV6-6 to TRBJ2-5; the D is unclear. CDR3 length equals 12 residues. Germline V lookup: CDR1 MNHNY, CDR2 SVGAGI (reference sequence). Between the trimmed V and J ends, which lost 6 bases and 3 bases, there was a span of 8 bases. CDR3: CASRAPEETQYF. CDR3 DNA: TGTGCCAGCAGAGCACCCGAAGAGACCCAGTACTTC.

The chain is built from TRBV6-5 and TRBJ2-7, with 9 bases matching TRBD2. This CDR3 comprises 15 residues. Losses at the gene ends were 4 bases for V and 1 base for J; bases not matched to a gene: 5. The germline CDR1 and CDR2 sequences are MNHEY and SVGAGI. The chain's CDR3 is CASSSAGGGSYEQYF. In DNA form, the CDR3 reads TGTGCCAGCAGTTCCGCGGGAGGGGGGTCCTACGAGCAGTACTTC.

In regard to this clone: This sample also contains other DNA sequences that code for the same CDR3. The rearrangement joins TRBV6-1 to TRBJ1-2; D uncertain. The CDR3 extends over 12 amino acids. V was shortened by 3 bases and J by 4 bases, with 6 bases between the two germline ends. CDR1 is MNHNS, CDR2 SASEGT, per germline. In DNA, the CDR3 is TGTGCCAGCAGTGACCGAGGCTATGGCTACACCTTC. Protein: CASSDRGYGYTF.

The rearrangement links TRBV18 to TRBJ2-7; the match to TRBD2 covers 9 bases. The V segment lost 0 bases and the J segment 7 bases; nucleotides outside the gene matches: 25. Germline V gives CDR1 KGHSH, CDR2 LQKENI. This CDR3 comprises 21 residues. CDR3 protein: CASSPPTGPSSSGKRLREQYF. CDR3 nucleotides: TGTGCCAGCTCACCACCTACAGGGCCCTCCTCTAGCGGGAAGCGGTTGAGAGAGCAGTACTTC.

This chain uses TRBV7-2 with TRBJ2-2; 9 bases match TRBD2. Germline V CDR1 and CDR2: SGHTA, FQGNSA. J was trimmed by 3 bases and V by 10 bases; bases with no gene match: 6. This CDR3 is 14 amino acids long. The CDR3 nucleotides are TGTGCCACCCAGTTAGCGGGAGACACCGGGGAGCTGTTTTTT. As protein: CATQLAGDTGELFF.

This chain connects TRBV6-4 to TRBJ1-1, with 7 bases fitting TRBD1. V lost 3 bases and J lost 1; bases outside the gene matches: 5. Germline V gene data show CDR1 as MRHNA and CDR2 as SNTAGT. This CDR3 is built from 15 residues. The CDR3 loop is CASSEPQGENTEAFF. The DNA of the CDR3 is TGTGCCAGCAGTGAGCCCCAGGGGGAGAACACTGAAGCTTTCTTT.

The rearrangement links TRBV15 to TRBJ2-4; no firm D call. The CDR3 sequence is 12 residues long. V was trimmed by 5 bases and J by 8 bases, leaving 10 bases between them. The germline CDR1 and CDR2 sequences are LNHNV and YYDKDF (reference sequence). In DNA form, the CDR3 reads TGTGCCACCAGCGAGAGTGTAGACATTCAGTACTTC. Translation: CATSESVDIQYF. Complete variable domain (other parts from reference TRBV15 and TRBJ2-4): DAMVIQNPRYQVTQFGKPVTLSCSQTLNHNVMYWYQQKSSQAPKLLFHYYDKDFNNEADTPDNFQSRRPNTSFCFLDIRSPGLGDTAMYLCATSESVDIQYFGAGTRLSVL.

The chain joins TRBV5-6 to TRBJ2-1; 9 nucleotides line up with TRBD1. Per germline, CDR1 SGHDT and CDR2 YYEEEE. V was clipped by 4 bases and J by 15 bases; unmatched bases: 11. This CDR3 spans 13 amino acids. Written as DNA, the CDR3 is TGTGCCAGCAGCCTCGGGACAGGGTGCTATCGGTTCTTC. Translating gives CASSLGTGCYRFF.

V usage is TRBV5-1 and J usage is TRBJ1-6; tentatively, D is TRBD1 (5 bases). V shed 2 bases and J shed 7 bases, with 10 bases lying between them. Germline assignment: CDR1 SGHRS and CDR2 YFSETQ. The CDR3 totals 14 residues. The CDR3, as DNA: TGCGCCAGCAGCTTTGGGGGGGAGAATTCACCCCTCCACTTT. Translated, it gives CASSFGGENSPLHF.

This clone was seen just once. The rearrangement links TRBV29-1 to TRBJ2-1; 12 nucleotides agree with TRBD2. Germline V CDR1 and CDR2: SQVTM, ANQGSEA. The CDR3 loop spans 14 amino acids. Losses at the gene ends were 5 bases for V and 4 bases for J; bases not matched to a gene: 3. Here the CDR3 reads CSVRTSGRYNEQFF. The CDR3 bases are TGCAGCGTTCGTACTAGCGGGAGGTACAATGAGCAGTTCTTC.

This clone was picked up one time. The chain links TRBV29-1 to TRBJ2-3, with D tentatively TRBD2 (5 bases). Germline loops: CDR1 SQVTM, CDR2 ANQGSEA. With 3 bases removed from V and 0 bases from J, the gap between germline ends came to 13 bases. This CDR3 spans 15 amino acids. The CDR3 sequence is CSVDFLASSTDTQYF. Here the CDR3 DNA reads TGCAGCGTTGATTTCCTAGCTTCCAGCACAGATACGCAGTATTTT.

The CDR3 reads CASSLGTAQVETQYF. The DNA of the CDR3 is TGCGCCAGCAGCTTGGGGACAGCCCAAGTGGAGACCCAGTACTTC. This chain links TRBV5-1 with TRBJ2-5; weak D call: TRBD1 (6 bases). The CDR3 extends over 15 amino acids. Germline V gives CDR1 SGHRS, CDR2 YFSETQ. The V gene lost 0 bases and the J gene lost 5 bases, with 14 bases spanning the gap.

The CDR3 DNA reads as TGTGCCAGCAGCCCGAGAAGGCGGCTGGAGACCCAGTACTTC. The encoded protein is CASSPRRRLETQYF. The chain couples TRBV14 to TRBJ2-5; no clear D gene. The germline V and J ends were trimmed by 4 bases and 5 bases, with 14 bases remaining between them. Germline V CDR1 and CDR2: SGHDN, FVKESK. The CDR3 runs to 14 residues.

V usage is TRBV9 and J usage is TRBJ2-3, with D possibly matching TRBD2 (6 bases). This CDR3 has 16 amino acids. CDR1 is SGDLS and CDR2 is YYNGEE in the germline V gene. The V end lost 3 bases, the J end lost 0 bases, and 14 bases lay between the germline ends. DNA for the CDR3: TGTGCCAGCAGCGCCTGGGCGGGAACTAGCACAGATACGCAGTATTTT. This translates into CASSAWAGTSTDTQYF. Drawing the rest from reference TRBV9 and TRBJ2-3, the complete variable domain is DSGVTQTPKHLITATGQRVTLRCSPRSGDLSVYWYQQSLDQGLQFLIQYYNGEERAKGNILERFSAQQFPDLHSELNLSSLELGDSALYFCASSAWAGTSTDTQYFGPGTRLTVL.

This clone occurred a few times. The chain carries TRBV11-3 and TRBJ2-7; D possibly corresponds to TRBD2 (5 bases). CDR3 length: 13 amino acids. Trimming took 5 bases from V and 4 from J, leaving 12 bases between them. Germline V lookup: CDR1 SGHNT, CDR2 YENEEA. The CDR3 region is CASSLQGSYEQYV. The CDR3 DNA is TGTGCCAGCAGCCTTCAAGGGAGTTACGAGCAGTACGTC.

The DNA for the CDR3 is TGTGCCAGCAGCTTACCTGCAGGGCCCGAGCAGTACGTC. It specifies CASSLPAGPEQYV. This rearrangement joins TRBV7-9 to TRBJ2-7; a weak D match, TRBD1 (5 bases). Per the germline V gene, CDR1 is SEHNR and CDR2 is FQNEAQ (reference sequence). The CDR3 contains 13 residues. Trimming stripped 2 bases from V and 6 bases from J, with 11 bases between.

The V gene is TRBV27, the J gene TRBJ2-7; 8 bases match TRBD1. Germline CDR1 is MNHEY and CDR2 is SMNVEV (reference sequence). This CDR3 has 15 amino acids. The V segment lost 5 bases and the J segment 0 bases; nucleotides outside the gene matches: 6. CDR3 region: CASSPGTGSSYEQYV. The DNA of the CDR3 is TGTGCCAGCAGTCCCGGGACAGGCTCCTCCTACGAGCAGTACGTC.

V gene TRBV15 combines with J gene TRBJ2-5, with D possibly being TRBD2 (5 bases). Germline loops: CDR1 LNHNV, CDR2 YYDKDF (reference sequence). The CDR3 spans 14 residues. Trimming stripped 3 bases from V and 3 bases from J, with 11 bases between. CDR3: CATSRGERKETQYF. In DNA, the CDR3 is TGTGCCACCAGCAGGGGCGAGCGGAAAGAGACCCAGTACTTC.

CDR3 nucleotide sequence: TGCAGTGTCCGGAGTCCAGAGACCCAGTACTTC. As protein: CSVRSPETQYF. This rearrangement joins TRBV20-1 to TRBJ2-5; no clear D gene. Germline CDR1 reads DFQATT; CDR2 reads SNEGSKA (reference sequence). V was clipped by 7 bases and J by 4 bases, with 10 bases between them. The CDR3 extends over 11 amino acids.

This clone was observed a single time. The chain carries TRBV13 and TRBJ2-1; a possible D gene is TRBD1 (6 bases). This CDR3 comprises 13 residues. V gave up 5 bases and J gave up 8 bases, with 13 bases separating them. From germline, CDR1 is PRHDT and CDR2 FYEKMQ (reference sequence). The CDR3 nucleotides read TGTGCCAGCAGCCCGGGACACTGGGATGAGCAGTTCTTC. Encoded protein: CASSPGHWDEQFF.

The chain combines TRBV30 with TRBJ1-3; D not resolved. Deletions cut 3 bases from V and 0 bases from J, with 6 bases between. Germline CDR1 GTSNPN, CDR2 SVGIG (reference sequence). The CDR3 loop spans 13 amino acids. As DNA, the CDR3 is TGTGCCTGGAGACGGAGCTCTGGAAACACCATATATTTT. Translating gives CAWRRSSGNTIYF.

The chain recombines TRBV6-5 with TRBJ2-5; 7 bases align to TRBD2. The CDR3 has 14 amino acids. With 5 bases clipped from V and 0 bases from J, the junction kept 3 bases outside the gene matches. Looked up from germline, CDR1 is MNHEY and CDR2 is SVGAGI. The CDR3 protein is CASSSGIYQETQYF. Written as DNA, the CDR3 is TGTGCCAGCAGTAGCGGGATCTACCAAGAGACCCAGTACTTC.

The table lists this clone with a count of one. The chain couples TRBV7-9 to TRBJ1-2; 8 bases map to TRBD1. Germline V lookup: CDR1 SEHNR, CDR2 FQNEAQ (reference sequence). V lost 5 bases and J lost 1; bases outside the gene matches: 9. This CDR3 has 16 residues. The CDR3 DNA sequence: TGTGCCAGCAGCCACGGGGCAGGGGGCGGTAACTATGGCTACACCTTC. This gives the protein CASSHGAGGGNYGYTF.

The chain carries TRBV5-1 and TRBJ1-2, with 11 bases that match TRBD1. CDR3 length: 14 amino acids. From germline, CDR1 is SGHRS and CDR2 YFSETQ. J lost 8 bases, V lost 3 bases, and 6 bases had no gene match. This CDR3 reads CASSYGQGADGYTF. The CDR3 DNA follows: TGCGCCAGCAGCTACGGACAGGGGGCCGACGGCTACACCTTC.

This rearrangement joins TRBV6-5 to TRBJ1-2, with 8 positions matching TRBD1. The CDR3 totals 13 residues. Trimming cost V 7 bases and J 7 bases; bases outside gene matches: 8. CDR1 and CDR2 from the germline V gene are MNHEY and SVGAGI. The CDR3 bases are TGTGCCAGCAAGACTGGGACAGGTAGTGGCTACACCTTC. It translates to CASKTGTGSGYTF.